The source of this T cell receptor beta chain is a study of Ad26.COV2.S vaccination and SARS-CoV-2 variants. The CDR3 contains 13 residues. Trimming cost V 4 bases and J 7 bases, with 14 bases left between them. Germline V CDR1 and CDR2: SGHDT, YYEEEE. The treatment here: about 20 received Ad26.COV2.S at low or high dose, single or two shots; five or six received placebo; per-sample allocation not given. Collection of the samples took place on day 63 after the first injection of vaccine or placebo. Sequenced by immunoSEQ multiplex PCR; TCRdb stores in-frame clones only, minus some. The table shows over 450,000 clones, with about 89% occurring only once.

This TCR was sampled from a person aged 18-60 years who received the Ad26.COV2.S COVID-19 vaccine or a placebo. This material consisted of peripheral blood, taken in a trial of Ad26.COV2.S vaccine versus placebo. The chain uses TRBV5-6 and TRBJ1-2; D is undetermined. CDR3 bases: TGTGCCAGCAGCAAGGATATGAGAGGTGGCTACACCTTC. Amino acid sequence: CASSKDMRGGYTF.